This T cell receptor (beta chain) came from a study of cytomegalovirus exposure and HLA in healthy donors. Study-level results: V segments that were indistinguishable, TRBV6-2 and TRBV6-3 among them, were omitted from analysis. Generally TCR sequences proved uncommon, though certain public TCRs appeared in numerous donors. The listing of 160 or so TCR beta chains classed them as cytomegalovirus-associated. As a later analysis revealed, most CMV-associated TCR beta chains appeared HLA-restricted.

PCR primers comprised 60 Vbeta and 13 Jbeta primers. Clones were sequenced by immunoSEQ multiplex PCR, and TCRdb holds only the in-frame ones, with some missing. Of roughly 97,000 clones listed, 81% are singletons. Worth noting for this clone: Its antigen is unknown.

The V segment lost 5 bases and the J segment 3 bases; nucleotides outside the gene matches: 6. CDR1 and CDR2 (germline): SEHNR, FQNEAQ (reference sequence). The CDR3 extends over 15 amino acids. The sample taken for sequencing was PBMCs. The TCR originated in a middle-aged man in good health and CMV-seropositive. This sequence joins TRBV7-9 and TRBJ1-4, with TRBD1 identical over 7 bases. CDR3 sequence reads: CASSLLGQPNEKLFF. The CDR3 nucleotides are TGTGCCAGCAGCCTGTTGGGACAGCCTAATGAAAAACTGTTTTTT.